This T cell receptor (beta chain) was observed in a study of identical twins (TCRdb year 2016). As for the study more broadly: TCR alpha and beta repertoires from monozygotic twins, unrelated adults of various ages and cord blood were deep-sequenced to test whether fetal clonotypes persist. Replicate twin experiments were performed at different times using different library preparation protocols to rule out contamination. Results the study describes overall, beyond this receptor: Compared with coincidental sharing between unrelated individuals, out-of-frame TCR alpha sequences shared between twins had an excess of sequences with low generation probability. Abundant cord blood beta clonotypes carried fewer insertions; young adult naive repertoires showed a weaker similar trend, while memory repertoires showed none. Excess twin sharing in beta out-of-frame sequences was weaker because fewer shared sequences lowered the signal-to-noise ratio. Because the same donors could not be followed over many years, conclusions were based on cross-sectional statistical analysis. Recombination models systematically underestimated out-of-frame TCR alpha sharing in monozygotic twins but agreed with sharing between unrelated individuals. Zero-insertion analyses could be partly confounded by invariant T cells such as MAIT and iNKT, although diverse VJ usage argued against such confounding for most clonotypes.

Only a few counts were recorded for this clonotype. It has no known antigen specificity. No per-base quality is available; no much larger clone lies one base away. All donors were healthy Caucasians. Three pairs of female monozygotic twins, all aged roughly 18 to 29 years, made up the twin cohort. RNA for TCR libraries was isolated from peripheral blood mononuclear cells. V loses 1 base of germline sequence and J loses 0 bases, and the interval between the two ends is 10 bases. Sequences SGHRS (CDR1) and YFSETQ (CDR2) are obtained from the germline V gene. Its CDR3 holds 15 amino acids, cysteine through phenylalanine. Of all the DNA, just the CDR3 is kept, 45 bases in frame from base 1. Library preparation used 5' RACE. Sequencing relied on an Illumina HiSeq 2000. A universal primer binding site was introduced by template switching, and a unique molecular identifier was present in the final cDNA, enabling accurate counting of TCR cDNA molecules. Specific primers in the conserved constant-segment region were used to synthesize first-strand cDNA for the TCR alpha and beta chains. To control for contamination, each cDNA library was double barcoded with a SMART-Mk sample barcode plus Illumina barcodes. TruSeq adapter sequences and Illumina sample barcodes were added in two successive PCR steps. TCR alpha and beta cDNA libraries were sequenced on the Illumina HiSeq platform with custom primers. The paper's data handling went like this. MiGEC processed the raw reads to extract unique molecular identifiers, while MiXCR was used to determine the CDR3 positions. For each individual, recombination models were inferred using an EM algorithm with the repgenHMM and IGoR tools. Shared clonotype analysis was performed with the tcR package in R, normalizing sharing by the product of cloneset sizes. To study raw recombination free of thymic and clonal selection effects, out-of-frame nonproductive sequences were analyzed. Starting from the raw public reads, TCRdb applied fastp trimming at Q25, assembled clones with MiXCR and retained in-frame beta chains. One record per CDR3 amino acid sequence lists the most common genes and DNA. The V and J calls were not made by the authors but by TCRdb's processing. In this sample the table shows some 690,000 distinct CDR3 sequences, around 20% of which occur a single time. The ten largest clones represent approximately 4.3% of the sample.

This sample was also put to use in a study of T cells expressing NK-cell markers. As the second paper documents: TCR beta-chain repertoires were profiled in sorted CD3+CD56+NKG2C+, CD3+CD56+NKG2C- and CD3+CD56-NKG2C+ T-cell subsets from several donors. Among the eight sequenced donors, only one was HCMV-seronegative, while the other seven were HCMV-seropositive. To restrict sorting to alphabetaTCR-expressing T cells, an anti-gammadeltaTCR antibody was added in several experiments. In five to seven donors, the dominant CD3+CD56+NKG2C+ clonotypes were among the top 10 CD8+ clonotypes and accounted for roughly 1.0-7.0% of CD8+ T cells. Those dominant clonotypes were again the most abundant among CD3+CD56-NKG2C+ cells in a few donors, at about 25-60.1%. Whether the expanded NKG2C-expressing T cell clones were specific for HCMV antigens was left unclear. The study sequenced eight donors, all healthy volunteers chosen at random: three men and five women. A commercial ELISA kit detecting HCMV-specific IgG in serum was used to determine HCMV serostatus. For more than five donors, bulk peripheral blood T-cell repertoires were additionally sequenced from unsorted PBMC. Reads were demultiplexed and grouped by UMI with MIGEC, and clonotypes were assembled and quantified with MiTCR. Only TCR cDNA sequences supported by at least two reads were kept to exclude erroneous sequences. The tcR package was used for downstream repertoire analysis, and clonotypes were matched across fractions by CDR3 nucleotide sequence plus V segment. Antigen specificity was annotated against VDJdb with VDJmatch, allowing one amino acid substitution in CDR3.

This receptor chain uses TRBV5-1 and TRBJ1-1; the D gene lacks a confident call. The receptor was isolated from a woman younger than 30 in good health. Sequencing used PBMCs. The CDR3 protein: CASSLMEAVNTEAFF. The sequenced DNA is TGCGCCAGCAGCTTGATGGAGGCGGTGAACACTGAAGCTTTCTTT.